This TCR beta chain came from a study of cytomegalovirus exposure and HLA in healthy donors. Study background: The same platform was used for the roughly 120 validation repertoires as for the 650 to 800 first-cohort repertoires, as reported in a later analysis. The study's findings and limits: The finding came from a later analysis; first-cohort TCR clusters tended to co-occur in the roughly 120 validation repertoires. The study put 150 to 200 TCR beta chains on its list as cytomegalovirus-associated. Rarity characterized most TCR sequences, yet some public TCRs appeared in many donors.

On this clone itself: The antigen remains unidentified.

The V segment lost 1 base and the J segment 9 bases; nucleotides outside the gene matches: 8. The CDR3 contains 16 residues. Germline CDR1 LGHNT, CDR2 FRNRAP. Sequencing used immunoSEQ multiplex PCR; TCRdb keeps in-frame clones, though not all of them. The sample yields fewer than 250,000 clones, about 86% seen once. This sequence joins TRBV12-5 and TRBJ2-2; 10 bases line up with TRBD1. Material for sequencing was PBMCs. This TCR came from a man aged 18-30 years in good health and CMV-seronegative. The CDR3 sequence: CASGLAGQGVGWELFF. The CDR3 DNA reads as TGTGCTAGTGGTTTGGCTGGACAGGGGGTTGGTTGGGAGCTGTTTTTT.